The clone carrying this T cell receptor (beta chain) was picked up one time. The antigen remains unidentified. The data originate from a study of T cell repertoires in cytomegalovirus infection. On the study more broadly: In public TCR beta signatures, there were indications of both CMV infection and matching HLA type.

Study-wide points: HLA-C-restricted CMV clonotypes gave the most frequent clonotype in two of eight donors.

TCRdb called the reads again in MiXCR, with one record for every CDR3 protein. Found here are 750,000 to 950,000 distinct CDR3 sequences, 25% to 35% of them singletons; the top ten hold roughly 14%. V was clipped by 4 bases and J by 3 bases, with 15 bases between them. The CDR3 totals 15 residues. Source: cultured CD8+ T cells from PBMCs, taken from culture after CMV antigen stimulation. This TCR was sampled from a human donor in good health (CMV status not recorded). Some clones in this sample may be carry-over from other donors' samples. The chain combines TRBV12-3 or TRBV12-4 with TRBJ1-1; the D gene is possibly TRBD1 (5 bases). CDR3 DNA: TGTGCCAGCAGTTATATACCCGGAGGGGACACTGAAGCTTTCTTT. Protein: CASSYIPGGDTEAFF.